Presented here are 30 T cell receptor beta chains from one specimen sequenced in a study of blood T cell repertoires in COVID-19. Sequencing was performed with immunoSEQ multiplex PCR; in TCRdb, only in-frame clones are kept and a portion is missing. The data hold about 190,000 clones, with 90% observed a single time. The source material was peripheral blood. The source of these receptors is a man aged 50-59 years with acute or convalescent COVID-19.

This sequence joins TRBV6-6 and TRBJ1-6, with 7 nucleotides matching TRBD1. The germline V gene has CDR1 MNHNY and CDR2 SVGAGI (reference sequence). This CDR3 is 14 amino acids long. V lost 6 bases and J lost 8; bases outside the gene matches: 7. CDR3 sequence reads: CASSTTGRDSPLHF. Here the CDR3 DNA reads TGTGCCAGCAGCACGACAGGGCGGGATTCACCCCTCCACTTT.

V is TRBV5-6 and J is TRBJ2-7; 7 bases map to TRBD2. CDR1 is SGHDT and CDR2 is YYEEEE in the germline V gene. This CDR3 contains 15 residues. V lost 0 bases to trimming and J lost 2 bases; unmatched junction nucleotides: 5. In DNA, the CDR3 is TGTGCCAGCAGCTTGGAGGCGGGAGCGGCCTACGAGCAGTACTTC. It translates to CASSLEAGAAYEQYF.

This chain joins TRBV28 and TRBJ1-5, with D possibly being TRBD1 (6 bases). V was pared by 4 bases and J by 6 bases, with 19 bases between. This CDR3 contains 16 residues. From germline, CDR1 is MDHEN and CDR2 SYDVKM. The CDR3 DNA follows: TGTGCCAGCAGTTCGGGCGGGGGGCGACGGGGTCAGCCCCAGCATTTT. Translating it yields CASSSGGGRRGQPQHF. The variable domain in full, with the rest retrieved from reference TRBV28 and TRBJ1-5, is DVKVTQSSRYLVKRTGEKVFLECVQDMDHENMFWYRQDPGLGLRLIYFSYDVKMKEKGDIPEGYSVSREKKERFSLILESASTNQTSMYLCASSSGGGRRGQPQHFGDGTRLSIL.

The chain uses TRBV7-2 and TRBJ2-5; 11 bases fit TRBD2. The CDR3 runs 18 residues. V gave up 1 base and J gave up 0 bases; unmatched junction bases: 7. Germline V lookup: CDR1 SGHTA, CDR2 FQGNSA. The CDR3 DNA reads TGTGCCAGCAGCTTAGTTGGTAGCGGGGGGGCGTACCAAGAGACCCAGTACTTC. Amino acid sequence: CASSLVGSGGAYQETQYF.

The V and J genes are TRBV7-2 and TRBJ2-1, with TRBD1 as a possible D gene (6 bases). With 7 bases removed from V and 0 bases from J, the gap between germline ends came to 10 bases. The CDR3 consists of 14 residues. Per germline, CDR1 SGHTA and CDR2 FQGNSA. The CDR3 region has the DNA TGTGCCAGCACCATGGACAGCTCCTACAATGAGCAGTTCTTC. It codes for CASTMDSSYNEQFF.

As for this clone: This sample includes further DNA sequences coding for the same CDR3. The chain links TRBV19 to TRBJ1-5; TRBD1 agrees at 11 bases. The ends lost 8 bases at V and 4 bases at J; junction bases unmatched: 4. Germline CDR1 LNHDA, CDR2 SQIVND (reference sequence). This CDR3 region has 14 residues. The CDR3 region is CASGGTGGNQPQHF. The CDR3 region has the DNA TGTGCCAGTGGTGGGACAGGGGGTAATCAGCCCCAGCATTTT.

The V call is TRBV3-1 (or the pseudogene TRBV3-2), the J call TRBJ1-2; maybe TRBD1 (6 bases). The V gene lost 1 base and the J gene lost 4 bases, with 16 bases spanning the gap. Germline CDR1 and CDR2: LGHDT and YNNKEL (reference sequence). The CDR3 sequence is 16 residues long. The chain's CDR3 is CASSQASQTGSYGYTF. CDR3 DNA sequence: TGTGCCAGCAGCCAAGCTTCCCAGACAGGCTCCTATGGCTACACCTTC.

The chain recombines TRBV21-1 with TRBJ1-5; the DNA was not used to check the table's D call, TRBD1. TRBV21-1 is classified as a pseudogene. The CDR3 contains 20 residues. The CDR3 sequence: CASSSKKEGQGVYSNQPQHF. The CDR3 bases are TGTGCCAGCAGCTCAAAAAAAGAGGGACAGGGGGTCTATAGCAATCAGCCCCAGCATTTT.

V and J are TRBV6-2 or TRBV6-3 and TRBJ2-3; 13 nucleotides agree with TRBD2. Looked up from germline, CDR1 is MNHEY and CDR2 is SVGEGT. This CDR3 has 17 residues. The V segment lost 1 base and the J segment 1 base; nucleotides outside the gene matches: 2. CDR3 loop: CASSYFGLAGGTDTQYF. The CDR3 DNA is TGTGCCAGCAGTTACTTCGGACTAGCGGGGGGCACAGATACGCAGTATTTT.

The chain employs TRBV9 and TRBJ2-5; D possibly corresponds to TRBD2 (7 bases). This CDR3 region has 15 residues. The germline gives CDR1 SGDLS, CDR2 YYNGEE. Trimming took 0 bases from V and 5 from J, leaving 14 bases between them. The CDR3 nucleotides are TGTGCCAGCAGCGTAGATAGGGGGGGGCCGGAGACCCAGTACTTC. Its translation is CASSVDRGGPETQYF.

The chain couples TRBV18 to TRBJ2-1; TRBD2 matches at 8 bases. In germline, CDR1 is KGHSH, CDR2 LQKENI. V shed 6 bases and J 9 bases; nucleotides not matched to a gene: 4. The CDR3 loop spans 12 amino acids. This CDR3 reads CASSISGTEQFF. The CDR3 DNA is TGTGCCAGCTCGATTAGCGGGACTGAGCAGTTCTTC.

The V call is TRBV10-2, the J call TRBJ2-1; 9 bases fit TRBD2. The CDR3 extends over 18 amino acids. V lost 5 bases to trimming and J lost 3 bases; unmatched junction nucleotides: 14. The germline gives CDR1 WSHSY, CDR2 SAAADI. DNA of the CDR3: TGCGCCAGCAGTAAGCGGGAGGATACCCTAGACGTCTACAATGAGCAGTTCTTC. Protein sequence: CASSKREDTLDVYNEQFF.

The chain uses TRBV5-8 and TRBJ1-1; weak D call: TRBD1 (6 bases). This CDR3 contains 15 residues. The germline CDR1 and CDR2 sequences are SGHTS and YDEGEE. Deletions cut 6 bases from V and 1 base from J, with 16 bases between. The CDR3 nucleotides read TGTGCCAGCACCCCCCAGGGGACGTCGAACACTGAAGCTTTCTTT. Residues: CASTPQGTSNTEAFF.

This chain joins TRBV7-6 and TRBJ2-7; 7 bases are a match to TRBD2. V lost 1 base to trimming and J lost 4 bases; unmatched junction nucleotides: 13. The germline gives CDR1 SGHVS, CDR2 FNYEAQ. The CDR3 sequence is 17 residues long. CDR3 in amino acids: CASSLDGRFREGYEQYF. The CDR3 DNA is TGTGCCAGCAGCTTAGATGGTCGGTTCAGGGAGGGTTACGAGCAGTACTTC.

The chain recombines TRBV19 with TRBJ2-3; the match to TRBD1 covers 7 bases. CDR1 and CDR2 from the germline V gene are LNHDA and SQIVND (reference sequence). The CDR3 loop spans 15 amino acids. V lost 8 bases to trimming and J lost 2 bases; unmatched junction nucleotides: 10. The CDR3, as DNA: TGTGCCAGTGGGATCGGACAGGACAACACAGATACGCAGTATTTT. Its translation: CASGIGQDNTDTQYF. The variable domain in full, with the rest retrieved from reference TRBV19 and TRBJ2-3, is DGGITQSPKYLFRKEGQNVTLSCEQNLNHDAMYWYRQDPGQGLRLIYYSQIVNDFQKGDIAEGYSVSREKKESFPLTVTSAQKNPTAFYLCASGIGQDNTDTQYFGPGTRLTVL.

The chain combines TRBV29-1 with TRBJ2-4; D may be TRBD2 (6 bases). The CDR3 has 14 residues. Germline loops: CDR1 SQVTM, CDR2 ANQGSEA. V dropped 6 bases and J dropped 0 bases, with 12 bases sitting between them. The chain's CDR3 is CSVRDLLAKNIQYF. The CDR3, as DNA: TGCAGCGTCCGGGACTTACTAGCCAAAAACATTCAGTACTTC.

The chain carries TRBV7-2 and TRBJ2-7; no reliable D call. There are 10 residues in the CDR3. V lost 3 bases, J lost 7 bases, and 4 bases lay in between. Germline V gene data show CDR1 as SGHTA and CDR2 as FQGNSA. The CDR3 sequence is CASSFGEQYF. In nucleotides, the CDR3 is TGTGCCAGCAGCTTCGGGGAGCAGTACTTC.

This rearrangement joins TRBV2 to TRBJ1-3, with D perhaps TRBD1 (6 bases). The V and J ends lost 6 bases and 4 bases respectively, with 13 bases between them. The CDR3 sequence is 14 residues long. CDR1 SNHLY and CDR2 FYNNEI come from the germline V gene. The CDR3: CASSVGQNGNTIYF. CDR3 coding DNA: TGTGCCAGCAGCGTAGGACAGAACGGAAACACCATATATTTT.

The CDR3 spells CASSSWGGWETQYF. The CDR3 DNA is TGTGCCAGCAGCTCATGGGGGGGCTGGGAGACCCAGTACTTC. The gene calls are TRBV7-2 and TRBJ2-5, with D maybe TRBD2 (7 bases). V lost 4 bases to trimming and J lost 5 bases, with 14 bases between them. The CDR3 consists of 14 residues. Germline CDR1 is SGHTA and CDR2 is FQGNSA.

This rearrangement joins TRBV11-2 to TRBJ1-6; tentative D call: TRBD1 (6 bases). V was trimmed by 7 bases and J by 12 bases, leaving 16 bases between them. The CDR3 contains 13 residues. Germline CDR1 and CDR2: SGHAT and FQNNGV. The CDR3 region has the DNA TGTGCCAGCACCCTACAGGGAGGGGAACCCCTCCACTTT. It is translated as CASTLQGGEPLHF.

V and J are TRBV6-6 and TRBJ1-6; 10 bases are a match to TRBD1. This CDR3 comprises 15 residues. V lost 4 bases, J lost 13 bases, and 10 bases stayed unmatched. The germline V gene has CDR1 MNHNY and CDR2 SVGAGI (reference sequence). CDR3 protein: CASSLTGTGANPLHF. The CDR3 coding sequence is TGTGCCAGCAGTTTAACCGGGACAGGGGCAAATCCCCTCCACTTT.

V and J are TRBV4-3 and TRBJ1-5; the match to TRBD1 covers 11 bases. Unmatched junction bases numbered 7, after V lost 2 bases and J lost 4 bases. Per germline, CDR1 LGHNA and CDR2 YSLEER. This CDR3 contains 17 residues. The CDR3 loop reads CASSQTRTGGVNQPQHF. The CDR3 nucleotides are TGCGCCAGCAGCCAAACCCGGACAGGGGGCGTGAATCAGCCCCAGCATTTT.

The chain joins TRBV19 to TRBJ1-1; 8 bases line up with TRBD1. The germline gives CDR1 LNHDA, CDR2 SQIVND (reference sequence). This CDR3 is 14 amino acids long. V lost 1 base to trimming and J lost 6 bases; unmatched junction nucleotides: 4. The CDR3 loop is CASSIVSGGAEAFF. CDR3 sequence (DNA): TGTGCCAGTAGTATAGTTTCAGGGGGCGCTGAAGCTTTCTTT. The full variable domain, with the rest looked up from reference TRBV19 and TRBJ1-1, is DGGITQSPKYLFRKEGQNVTLSCEQNLNHDAMYWYRQDPGQGLRLIYYSQIVNDFQKGDIAEGYSVSREKKESFPLTVTSAQKNPTAFYLCASSIVSGGAEAFFGQGTRLTVV.

This clone was seen just once. This chain joins TRBV9 and TRBJ2-7, with D tentatively TRBD1 (5 bases). Germline V gives CDR1 SGDLS, CDR2 YYNGEE. This CDR3 is 15 amino acids long. V lost 4 bases and J 2 bases, leaving 16 bases between the germline ends. The CDR3 sequence is CASSITGSSPYEQYF. The CDR3 DNA reads as TGTGCCAGCAGCATAACAGGTAGCTCCCCCTACGAGCAGTACTTC.

The V and J genes are TRBV12-5 and TRBJ2-7, with 8 bases aligning to TRBD2. Germline CDR1 LGHNT, CDR2 FRNRAP. CDR3 size: 17 residues. V was clipped by 7 bases and J by 3 bases; unmatched bases: 17. CDR3 sequence: CASVTGGGTGTSYEQYF. The CDR3 DNA follows: TGTGCTAGTGTCACGGGGGGGGGAACCGGGACTAGCTACGAGCAGTACTTC.

This chain links TRBV7-8 with TRBJ2-5; maybe TRBD1 (5 bases). CDR1 is SGHVS and CDR2 is FQNEAQ in the germline V gene. Trimming took 5 bases from V and 5 from J, leaving 12 bases between them. The CDR3 is made up of 13 amino acids. The CDR3: CASSHQGRETQYF. The CDR3 nucleotides read TGTGCCAGCAGCCATCAGGGTCGGGAGACCCAGTACTTC. The variable domain in full, completed from reference TRBV7-8 and TRBJ2-5, reads GAGVSQSPRYKVAKRGQDVALRCDPISGHVSLFWYQQALGQGPEFLTYFQNEAQLDKSGLPSDRFFAERPEGSVSTLKIQRTQQEDSAVYLCASSHQGRETQYFGPGTRLLVL.

The chain has TRBV28 and TRBJ2-1, with 11 positions matching TRBD2. Per germline, CDR1 MDHEN and CDR2 SYDVKM. V gave up 6 bases and J gave up 5 bases; unmatched junction bases: 12. The CDR3 contains 17 residues. The CDR3: CASSPLPASGGNNEQFF. The CDR3 DNA reads as TGTGCCAGCAGCCCCCTCCCGGCTAGCGGGGGGAACAATGAGCAGTTCTTC. The whole variable domain, filled in from reference TRBV28 and TRBJ2-1, reads DVKVTQSSRYLVKRTGEKVFLECVQDMDHENMFWYRQDPGLGLRLIYFSYDVKMKEKGDIPEGYSVSREKKERFSLILESASTNQTSMYLCASSPLPASGGNNEQFFGPGTRLTVL.

The J gene is TRBJ2-5, the V gene TRBV10-3, with D possibly TRBD2 on 5 matching bases. The germline V gene has CDR1 ENHRY and CDR2 SYGVKD. The CDR3 loop spans 16 amino acids. Between the trimmed V and J ends, which lost 2 bases and 4 bases, there was a span of 17 bases. CDR3 sequence reads: CAISEREGGFGETQYF. As DNA, the CDR3 is TGTGCCATCAGTGAGCGAGAAGGCGGGTTCGGAGAGACCCAGTACTTC.

The V gene is TRBV2, the J gene TRBJ1-4; 8 bases line up with TRBD1. The trim removed 8 bases at V and 10 bases at J, leaving 12 bases unmatched. The CDR3 consists of 14 residues. Germline V lookup: CDR1 SNHLY, CDR2 FYNNEI. The CDR3 DNA follows: TGTGCCAGCGGGTTCGGACAGGGTGTAGGAAAACTGTTTTTT. Translated, it gives CASGFGQGVGKLFF.

Concerning this clone: Additional DNA sequences in this sample encode the identical CDR3. CDR3 coding DNA: TGTGCCAGCAGCCGGCAGGGGGCCACTAATGAAAAACTGTTTTTT. Protein product: CASSRQGATNEKLFF. The rearrangement links TRBV3-1 (or the pseudogene TRBV3-2) to TRBJ1-4; 8 bases match TRBD1. This CDR3 spans 15 amino acids. CDR1 and CDR2 from the germline V gene are LGHDT and YNNKEL (reference sequence). The trim removed 4 bases at V and 2 bases at J, leaving 3 bases unmatched.